These 24 T cell receptor beta chains came from one sample sequenced in a study of cytomegalovirus exposure and HLA in healthy donors. Primers included in the PCR were 60 Vbeta and 13 Jbeta primers. Assay used: immunoSEQ multiplex PCR; TCRdb lists only in-frame clones, some missing. The sample includes around 130,000 clones, about 69% of them seen just once. The sample was PBMCs. Receptor source: a man aged 25 to 40 in good health and CMV-seronegative.

The rearrangement joins TRBV7-9 to TRBJ2-1, with 8 nucleotides matching TRBD2. Per germline, CDR1 SEHNR and CDR2 FQNEAQ (reference sequence). The junction had 5 bases not matched to a gene; V was cut back by 5 bases and J by 2 bases. This CDR3 comprises 15 residues. CDR3 amino acids: CASSQKLAAYNEQFF. The CDR3 coding sequence is TGTGCCAGCAGCCAAAAACTAGCGGCCTACAATGAGCAGTTCTTC.

The chain joins TRBV4-1 to TRBJ1-5; 9 nucleotides align to TRBD1. CDR1 MGHRA and CDR2 YSYEKL come from the germline V gene. CDR3 size: 15 residues. Trimming took 8 bases from V and 1 from J; bases not matched to a gene: 6. For the CDR3, the DNA is TGCGCCAGCCGGACAGGGGACCGGAGCAATCAGCCCCAGCATTTT. Translating it yields CASRTGDRSNQPQHF.

The chain recombines TRBV7-3 with TRBJ1-1; TRBD1 matches 9 bases. Per the germline V gene, CDR1 is SGHTA and CDR2 is FQGTGA. The CDR3 runs to 14 residues. The junction had 5 bases not matched to a gene; V was cut back by 5 bases and J by 4 bases. The CDR3: CASSPGTGSTEAFF. CDR3 nucleotide sequence: TGTGCCAGCAGCCCCGGGACAGGGAGCACTGAAGCTTTCTTT.

The chain uses TRBV7-2 and TRBJ1-2; no firm D call. This CDR3 spans 13 amino acids. V dropped 6 bases and J dropped 2 bases, with 10 bases sitting between them. Germline CDR1 and CDR2: SGHTA and FQGNSA. The CDR3 here is CASRETWNYGYTF. CDR3 coding DNA: TGTGCCAGCAGGGAGACCTGGAACTATGGCTACACCTTC.

The V and J genes are TRBV28 and TRBJ2-3; 15 bases map to TRBD2. The V and J ends lost 5 bases and 2 bases, in that order; junction bases with no gene match: 8. CDR1 MDHEN and CDR2 SYDVKM come from the germline V gene. This CDR3 region has 18 residues. The CDR3: CASSPKRTSGGDTDTQYF. In nucleotides, the CDR3 is TGTGCCAGCAGTCCGAAAAGGACTAGCGGGGGGGACACAGATACGCAGTATTTT.

The chain links TRBV28 to TRBJ2-1; TRBD1 is a possible D gene (6 bases). CDR3 size: 15 residues. Germline loops: CDR1 MDHEN, CDR2 SYDVKM. V dropped 4 bases and J dropped 4 bases, with 14 bases sitting between them. CDR3 sequence: CASSWQGLGYNEQFF. The CDR3 coding sequence is TGTGCCAGCAGTTGGCAGGGGTTAGGATACAATGAGCAGTTCTTC.

The chain links TRBV4-3 to TRBJ1-1; 7 nucleotides agree with TRBD1. The junction had 11 bases not matched to a gene; V was cut back by 0 bases and J by 4 bases. This CDR3 region has 17 residues. Germline CDR1 and CDR2: LGHNA and YSLEER. The CDR3 bases are TGCGCCAGCAGCCAAGATGCGACAGGGTTGGGATCCACTGAAGCTTTCTTT. It codes for CASSQDATGLGSTEAFF.

This clone was seen just once. The junction departs from germline at one end; a sequencing error may be responsible. The rearrangement links TRBV7-7 to TRBJ2-2; 9 nucleotides line up with TRBD2. This CDR3 has 17 amino acids. Germline CDR1 is SSHAT and CDR2 is FNYEAQ (reference sequence). CDR3 bases: TGTGCTAGCAGCTTAAATGTCGCGGGGGGGGCCACCGGGGAGCTGTTTTTT. Residues: CASSLNVAGGATGELFF. The full variable domain, its missing parts supplied by reference TRBV7-7 and TRBJ2-2, is GAGVSQSPRYKVTKRGQDVTLRCDPISSHATLYWYQQALGQGPEFLTYFNYEAQPDKSGLPSDRFSAERPEGSISTLTIQRTEQRDSAMYRCASSLNVAGGATGELFFGEGSRLTVL.

In regard to this clone: Within the sample, other DNA sequences also encode this same CDR3. The CDR3 DNA sequence: TGTGCCAGCAGCTTGTCGGAGAACTATGGCTACACCTTC. Protein: CASSLSENYGYTF. The chain joins TRBV7-9 to TRBJ1-2; D gene uncertain. Germline CDR1 and CDR2: SEHNR and FQNEAQ (reference sequence). The CDR3 length is 13 residues. Deletions cut 3 bases from V and 2 bases from J, with 7 bases between.

The rearrangement joins TRBV5-1 to TRBJ1-4, with 7 bases identical to TRBD1. In germline, CDR1 is SGHRS, CDR2 YFSETQ. After removal of 4 bases from V and 7 bases from J, the junction contained 13 bases not matched to a gene. The CDR3 runs to 16 residues. CDR3 coding DNA: TGCGCCAGCAGCCCGGACCCACAGGGGAGGACTGAAAAACTGTTTTTT. Translation: CASSPDPQGRTEKLFF.

V and J are TRBV5-1 and TRBJ2-3; TRBD2 agrees at 10 bases. Germline CDR1 reads SGHRS; CDR2 reads YFSETQ. The V segment lost 4 bases and the J segment 10 bases; nucleotides outside the gene matches: 3. This CDR3 is 12 amino acids long. The DNA of the CDR3 is TGCGCCAGCAGCCGGACTAGCGGAGCGCAGTATTTT. Its translation: CASSRTSGAQYF. Drawing the rest from reference TRBV5-1 and TRBJ2-3, the complete variable domain is KAGVTQTPRYLIKTRGQQVTLSCSPISGHRSVSWYQQTPGQGLQFLFEYFSETQRNKGNFPGRFSGRQFSNSRSEMNVSTLELGDSALYLCASSRTSGAQYFGPGTRLTVL.

The chain employs TRBV6-5 and TRBJ2-3; no definite D call. Trimming took 5 bases from V and 14 from J, leaving 17 bases between them. CDR3 length: 12 residues. CDR1 is MNHEY, CDR2 SVGAGI, per germline. The CDR3 is CASSGRVAQLYF. The CDR3 DNA is TGTGCCAGCAGTGGCCGAGTAGCTCAGCTGTATTTT.

This clone was seen a handful of times. The chain is built from TRBV6-1 and TRBJ1-2; 7 bases line up with TRBD1. Trimming at V came to 1 base and at J to 7 bases, leaving 0 bases not matched to a gene. The CDR3 length is 12 residues. Germline V gene sequence: CDR1 MNHNS, CDR2 SASEGT. CDR3 loop: CASSEGQGGYTF. In DNA, the CDR3 is TGTGCCAGCAGTGAAGGACAGGGTGGCTACACCTTC.

The chain joins TRBV29-1 to TRBJ2-5; 7 positions match TRBD2. This CDR3 region has 13 residues. CDR1 is SQVTM and CDR2 is ANQGSEA in the germline V gene. The V segment lost 7 bases and the J segment 5 bases; nucleotides outside the gene matches: 10. The chain's CDR3 is CSAGRGESETQYF. CDR3 in DNA: TGCAGCGCAGGGAGGGGAGAGAGTGAGACCCAGTACTTC.

The genes are TRBV6-5 and TRBJ1-1; TRBD1 aligns across 7 bases. The junction had 2 bases not matched to a gene; V was cut back by 2 bases and J by 2 bases. The CDR3 is 14 amino acids. Germline V CDR1 and CDR2: MNHEY, SVGAGI. For the CDR3, the DNA is TGTGCCAGCAGTTACGGGACAGTTAACACTGAAGCTTTCTTT. It translates to CASSYGTVNTEAFF.

This chain links TRBV6-5 with TRBJ2-2; D is perhaps TRBD2 (6 bases). The V end was cut by 6 bases, the J end by 2 bases, with 10 bases between. The germline V gene encodes CDR1 MNHEY and CDR2 SVGAGI. This CDR3 is built from 14 residues. This chain's CDR3 is CASSPLANTGELFF. The CDR3 DNA is TGTGCCAGCAGCCCACTAGCTAACACCGGGGAGCTGTTTTTT.

This clone showed up just once. The rearrangement links TRBV27 to TRBJ2-7; 8 bases align to TRBD2. This CDR3 has 14 amino acids. CDR1 and CDR2 from the germline V gene are MNHEY and SMNVEV (reference sequence). Losses at the gene ends were 10 bases for V and 2 bases for J; bases not matched to a gene: 10. The CDR3 region has the DNA TGTGCCACCTCCACTAGCGGACTTGCCTACGAGCAGTACTTC. Its protein is CATSTSGLAYEQYF.

The chain combines TRBV5-1 with TRBJ2-2; D is ambiguous. The germline gives CDR1 SGHRS, CDR2 YFSETQ. This CDR3 contains 14 residues. V dropped 2 bases and J dropped 2 bases, with 7 bases sitting between them. CDR3 amino acids: CASSFLQNTGELFF. The CDR3 DNA reads as TGCGCCAGCAGCTTTTTACAAAACACCGGGGAGCTGTTTTTT. The entire variable domain, with the rest obtained from reference TRBV5-1 and TRBJ2-2, is as follows: KAGVTQTPRYLIKTRGQQVTLSCSPISGHRSVSWYQQTPGQGLQFLFEYFSETQRNKGNFPGRFSGRQFSNSRSEMNVSTLELGDSALYLCASSFLQNTGELFFGEGSRLTVL.

The chain links TRBV6-5 to TRBJ2-7; possible D gene TRBD1, 5 bases. V gave up 5 bases and J gave up 1 base, with 12 bases separating them. This CDR3 comprises 14 residues. The germline gives CDR1 MNHEY, CDR2 SVGAGI. CDR3 loop: CASSRRRQSYEQYF. The CDR3 nucleotides read TGTGCCAGCAGTCGCCGGAGACAGTCCTACGAGCAGTACTTC.

The chain combines TRBV7-9 with TRBJ1-5; 9 nucleotides line up with TRBD1. Germline CDR1 and CDR2: SEHNR and FQNEAQ (reference sequence). The V and J ends lost 1 base and 6 bases, in that order; junction bases with no gene match: 10. The CDR3 length is 17 residues. CDR3 loop: CASSLGSLGQGSQPQHF. As DNA, the CDR3 is TGTGCCAGCAGCTTAGGCAGTCTAGGACAGGGGAGTCAGCCCCAGCATTTT.

The genes are TRBV15 and TRBJ1-1; D uncertain. The CDR3 contains 16 residues. The germline gives CDR1 LNHNV, CDR2 YYDKDF (reference sequence). Trimming took off 1 base at V and 1 base at J, with 13 bases between the two ends. CDR3 bases: TGTGCCACCAGCAGAGGGCAACAGCTCTCGAACACTGAAGCTTTCTTT. Translating it yields CATSRGQQLSNTEAFF.

This chain connects TRBV4-2 to TRBJ1-3; D perhaps matches TRBD1 (5 bases). This CDR3 is built from 15 residues. The V gene lost 0 bases and the J gene lost 2 bases, with 8 bases spanning the gap. Germline lookup yields CDR1 LGHNA and CDR2 YNFKEQ. The CDR3 sequence is CASSQDFRAGNTIYF. In DNA form, the CDR3 reads TGTGCCAGCAGCCAAGATTTCAGGGCTGGAAACACCATATATTTT.

The chain employs TRBV18 and TRBJ1-2; 7 bases are shared with TRBD1. The CDR3 extends over 14 amino acids. Germline trimming cut 1 base from V and 7 bases from J; bases unmatched to any gene: 6. Per the germline V gene, CDR1 is KGHSH and CDR2 is LQKENI. The CDR3 region has the DNA TGTGCCAGCTCACCACGGGACAGTACCCGTGGCTACACCTTC. The encoded protein is CASSPRDSTRGYTF.

V and J are TRBV5-6 and TRBJ1-2; D possibly corresponds to TRBD1 (6 bases). The V gene's germline CDR1 is SGHDT and CDR2 YYEEEE. CDR3 size: 14 residues. The V and J ends lost 2 bases and 3 bases respectively, with 11 bases between them. The CDR3 spells CASSLGGGDYGYTF. The CDR3 DNA is TGTGCCAGCAGCTTAGGGGGGGGCGACTATGGCTACACCTTC.